The source of this T cell receptor beta chain is a study of shared clonotypes between healthy human individuals (dated by TCRdb to the early 2020s). Study-level background: Three men and two women, aged 18 to 49 years, made up the cohort. To increase sequencing depth and limit assay-specific biases, different laboratories used diverse techniques to prepare libraries and sequence TCR repertoires. Blood TCR repertoires of about five healthy adults were deeply sequenced to estimate repertoire size and the extent of clonotype sharing between individuals. Between about 0.94 and 10 billion PBMCs per donor were obtained by leukapheresis.

Paper-wide results and their limitations: Pairwise subsampling led to the expectation that sequencing depth would affect the degree of clonotype sharing among donors. Only blood was sampled, and tissue TCR repertoires likely differ from those in blood. The genetic and exposure-history diversity represented was limited by the small number of donors.

CDR1 and CDR2 are drawn from the germline V gene: SGHRS, YFSETQ. Spanning cysteine to phenylalanine, the CDR3 consists of 15 amino acids. Just CDR3 DNA is preserved here, 45 bases in frame from base 1. V is shortened by 0 bases, J by 2 bases, and the region joining them spans 10 bases. The donors were healthy, HIV-negative adults who had no recently reported acute infections or vaccinations. Every donor was a Caucasian adult residing in Nashville, Tennessee, USA. In the unsorted samples, some 94 million PBMCs were counted, and genomic DNA was extracted using the QIAamp DNA Blood Mini kit. After blood collection by leukapheresis, PBMCs were isolated using Ficoll-Histopaque density gradient centrifugation and then cryopreserved in the vapor phase of liquid nitrogen. As concerns this clone: Its specific antigen is unknown. The sample holds no much larger clone one base away, and base qualities are not on file.

TCR CDR3 regions were amplified from genomic DNA by multiplex PCR using the deep immunoSEQ assay. Extracted genomic DNA from each cell subset was spread evenly across all wells of several immunoSEQ 96-well plates, with each plate serving as a replicate. Each replicate PCR for unsorted PBMC received roughly 0.3 ug genomic DNA, equal to 30,000 to 35,000 T cell genomes. Unsorted PBMC genomic DNA was sequenced across ten immunoSEQ deep assay plates. Purified libraries were measured with a Qubit 3.0 fluorometer, size-checked on a Bioanalyzer 2100, and measured again with the KAPA Library Quantification kit. Every immunoSEQ 96-well plate was sequenced on a separate single-read 150-cycle Illumina NextSeq 550 flow cell. Processing in the source paper ran as follows. Because the immunoSEQ output included only junctional sequences and no quality scores, the filtering could not be the same as the filtering used for full-length reads. Sequences were annotated with PyIR, a Python wrapper for IgBLAST v1.9, using IMGT germline references to assign V/J genes and CDR3. Any read was removed if the V/J assignment was weak (E-value above 1e-6), the CDR3 was missing, or the read contained stop codons, out-of-frame junctions, or ambiguous translated residues. V3J clonotypes were defined by identical inferred V gene, J gene, and CDR3 amino acid sequence. To compute the percentage overlap between repertoires, the number of shared unique clonotypes was divided by the size of the smaller repertoire. RTK rarefaction, the Chao1 estimator, and Recon v2.1 estimates of unobserved clonotypes were used to assess repertoire richness. The table was pulled from immuneACCESS by TCRdb, which kept in-frame rearrangements only. Such tables lose some clones; where checked, under half of the loss comes from unresolved V genes, and the rest has no known cause. The V and J calls and clone size come from that table; D and trimming were worked out from the DNA. The sample table contains 400,000 to 500,000 clones; only one count was recorded for around 80% of them. The top ten hold less than 15% of the sample.

Sequences were obtained from PBMCs. This receptor chain uses TRBV5-1 and TRBJ2-3; the D gene cannot be named for sure. The sequence was collected from a woman in her thirties or forties in good health. Some clones in this sample may be carry-over from other donors' samples. Here the CDR3 is given as CASSLEAGDTDTQYF. The nucleotide sequence is given as TGCGCCAGCAGCTTGGAGGCAGGAGACACAGATACGCAGTATTTT.